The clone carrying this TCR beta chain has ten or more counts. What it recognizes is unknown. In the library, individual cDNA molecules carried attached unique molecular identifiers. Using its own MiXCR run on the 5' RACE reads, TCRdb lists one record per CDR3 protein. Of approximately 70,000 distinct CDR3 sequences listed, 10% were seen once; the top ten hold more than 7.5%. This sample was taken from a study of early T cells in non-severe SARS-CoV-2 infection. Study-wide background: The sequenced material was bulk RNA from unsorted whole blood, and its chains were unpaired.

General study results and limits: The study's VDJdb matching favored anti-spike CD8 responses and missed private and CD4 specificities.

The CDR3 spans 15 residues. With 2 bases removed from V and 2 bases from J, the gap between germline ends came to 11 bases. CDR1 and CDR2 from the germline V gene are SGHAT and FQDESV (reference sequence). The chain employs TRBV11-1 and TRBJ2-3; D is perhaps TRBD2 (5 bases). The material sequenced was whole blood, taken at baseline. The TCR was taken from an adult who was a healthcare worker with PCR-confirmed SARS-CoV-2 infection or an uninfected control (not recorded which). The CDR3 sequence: CASSLLGAVTDTQYF. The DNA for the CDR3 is TGTGCCAGCAGCTTACTCGGAGCGGTCACAGATACGCAGTATTTT. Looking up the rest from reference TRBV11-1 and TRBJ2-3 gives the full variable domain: EAEVAQSPRYKITEKSQAVAFWCDPISGHATLYWYRQILGQGPELLVQFQDESVVDDSQLPKDRFSAERLKGVDSTLKIQPAELGDSAMYLCASSLLGAVTDTQYFGPGTRLTVL.